This TCR beta chain derives from a study of shared clonotypes between healthy human individuals. Across the study: The cohort comprised a couple of women and a few men. Their ages spanned 18 to 49 years. Three plates were used per donor for CD4 naive, three for CD4 memory, two for CD8 naive and one for CD8 memory. General study points: Memory subsets had estimated richness that was generally smaller than that of naive subsets. Only blood underwent sampling, and tissue repertoires likely differ.

This CDR3 has 17 amino acids. The V gene end was trimmed by 3 bases and the J gene end by 0 bases; junction bases not matched to a gene: 7. CDR1 and CDR2 from the germline V gene are SQVTM and ANQGSEA. Clones were read by immunoSEQ multiplex PCR, and TCRdb kept only the in-frame ones, dropping some. This table has around 2,100,000 clones, about 95% appearing once. Note on this clone: What it binds is unknown.

CD45RO negativity and positive selection for CCR7 defined naive CD8 cells, a population that excluded terminally differentiated effector memory CD45RA+ cells. The chain uses TRBV29-1 and TRBJ2-1, with TRBD2 matching 11 bases. The specimen sequenced was naive CD8+ T cells sorted from blood. This clonotype was sampled from a man aged 18 to 35 in good health. CDR3 coding DNA: TGCAGCGTTGACGGCCTAGCGGGGGGCAGCTCCTACAATGAGCAGTTCTTC. It yields the protein CSVDGLAGGSSYNEQFF.